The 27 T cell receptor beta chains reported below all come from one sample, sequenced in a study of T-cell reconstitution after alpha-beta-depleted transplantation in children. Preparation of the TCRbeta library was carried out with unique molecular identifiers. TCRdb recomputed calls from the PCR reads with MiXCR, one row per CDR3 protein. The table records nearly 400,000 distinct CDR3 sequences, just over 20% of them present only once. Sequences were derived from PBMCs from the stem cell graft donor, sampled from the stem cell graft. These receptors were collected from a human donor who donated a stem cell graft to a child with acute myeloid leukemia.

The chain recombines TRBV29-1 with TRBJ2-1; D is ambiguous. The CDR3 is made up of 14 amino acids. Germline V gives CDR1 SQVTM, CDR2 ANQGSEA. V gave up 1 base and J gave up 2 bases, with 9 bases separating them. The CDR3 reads CSVEGRQTYNEQFF. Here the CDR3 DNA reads TGCAGCGTTGAAGGTCGGCAGACCTACAATGAGCAGTTCTTC.

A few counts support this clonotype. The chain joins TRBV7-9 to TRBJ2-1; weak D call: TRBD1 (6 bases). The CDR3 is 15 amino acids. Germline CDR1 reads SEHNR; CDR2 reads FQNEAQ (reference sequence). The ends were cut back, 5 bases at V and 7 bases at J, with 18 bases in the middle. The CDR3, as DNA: TGTGCCAGCAGCGTGCTCCAGGGGCCGGGGAATGAGCAGTTCTTC. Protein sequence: CASSVLQGPGNEQFF. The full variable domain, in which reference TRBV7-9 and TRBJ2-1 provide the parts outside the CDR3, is DTGVSQNPRHKITKRGQNVTFRCDPISEHNRLYWYRQTLGQGPEFLTYFQNEAQLEKSRLLSDRFSAERPKGSFSTLEIQRTEQGDSAMYLCASSVLQGPGNEQFFGPGTRLTVL.

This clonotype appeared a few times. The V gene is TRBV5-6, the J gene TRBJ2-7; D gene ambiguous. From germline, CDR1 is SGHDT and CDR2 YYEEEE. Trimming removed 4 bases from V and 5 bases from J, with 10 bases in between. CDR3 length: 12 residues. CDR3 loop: CASSDEPHEQYF. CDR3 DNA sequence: TGTGCCAGCAGCGACGAGCCCCACGAGCAGTACTTC. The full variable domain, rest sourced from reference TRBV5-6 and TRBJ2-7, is DAGVTQSPTHLIKTRGQQVTLRCSPKSGHDTVSWYQQALGQGPQFIFQYYEEEERQRGNFPDRFSGHQFPNYSSELNVNALLLGDSALYLCASSDEPHEQYFGPGTRLTVT.

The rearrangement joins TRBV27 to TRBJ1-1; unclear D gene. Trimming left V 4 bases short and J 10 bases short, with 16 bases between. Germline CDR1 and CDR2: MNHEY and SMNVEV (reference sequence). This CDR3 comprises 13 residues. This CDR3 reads CASSYQRGVGAFF. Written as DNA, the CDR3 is TGTGCCAGCAGTTACCAGCGCGGGGTTGGAGCTTTCTTT.

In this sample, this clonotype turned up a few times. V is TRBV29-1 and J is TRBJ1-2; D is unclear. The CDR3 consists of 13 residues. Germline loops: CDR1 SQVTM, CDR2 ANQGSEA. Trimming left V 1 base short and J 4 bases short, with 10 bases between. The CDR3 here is CSVEGAPSYGYTF. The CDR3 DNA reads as TGCAGCGTTGAAGGGGCTCCTAGCTATGGCTACACCTTC. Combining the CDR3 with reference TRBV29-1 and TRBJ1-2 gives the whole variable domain SAVISQKPSRDICQRGTSLTIQCQVDSQVTMMFWYRQQPGQSLTLIATANQGSEATYESGFVIDKFPISRPNLTFSTLTVSNMSPEDSSIYLCSVEGAPSYGYTFGSGTRLTVV.

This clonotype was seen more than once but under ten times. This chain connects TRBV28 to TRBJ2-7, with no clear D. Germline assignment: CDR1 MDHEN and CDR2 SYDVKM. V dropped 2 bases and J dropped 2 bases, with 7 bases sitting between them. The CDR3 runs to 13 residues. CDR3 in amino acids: CASSLRITYEQYF. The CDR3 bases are TGTGCCAGCAGTTTAAGGATCACCTACGAGCAGTACTTC.

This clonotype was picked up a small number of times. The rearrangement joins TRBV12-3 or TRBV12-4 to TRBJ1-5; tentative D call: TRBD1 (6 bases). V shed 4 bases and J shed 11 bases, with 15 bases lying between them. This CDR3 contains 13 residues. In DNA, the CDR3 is TGTGCCAGCAGTTCCGGACAGTATCTAGCCCAGCATTTT. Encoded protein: CASSSGQYLAQHF.

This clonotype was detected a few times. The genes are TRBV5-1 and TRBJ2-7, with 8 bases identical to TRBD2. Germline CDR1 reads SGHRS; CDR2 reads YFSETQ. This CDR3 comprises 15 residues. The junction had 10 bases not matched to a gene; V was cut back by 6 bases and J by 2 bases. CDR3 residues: CASTPRAGGAYEQYF. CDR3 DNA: TGCGCCAGCACCCCCCGGGCGGGAGGAGCCTACGAGCAGTACTTC.

The CDR3 DNA reads TGTGCCAGCAGCTTACTTACTAACTCCTACGAGCAGTACTTC. Translation: CASSLLTNSYEQYF. The chain combines TRBV13 with TRBJ2-7; D call uncertain. This CDR3 has 14 amino acids. CDR1 is PRHDT and CDR2 is FYEKMQ in the germline V gene (reference sequence). V shed 2 bases and J shed 0 bases, with 8 bases lying between them.

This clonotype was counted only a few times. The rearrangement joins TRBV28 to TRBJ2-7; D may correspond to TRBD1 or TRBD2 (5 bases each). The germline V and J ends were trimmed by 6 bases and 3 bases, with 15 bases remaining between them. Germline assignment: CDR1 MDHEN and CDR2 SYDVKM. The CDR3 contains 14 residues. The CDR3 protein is CASSNRDEDYEQYF. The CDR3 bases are TGTGCCAGCAGCAACCGGGACGAAGACTACGAGCAGTACTTC.

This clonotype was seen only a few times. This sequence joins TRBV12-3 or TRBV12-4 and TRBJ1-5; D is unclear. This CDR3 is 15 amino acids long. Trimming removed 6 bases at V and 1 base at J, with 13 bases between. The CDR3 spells CASSPPGRSNQPQHF. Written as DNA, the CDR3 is TGTGCCAGCAGCCCCCCAGGCCGAAGCAATCAGCCCCAGCATTTT.

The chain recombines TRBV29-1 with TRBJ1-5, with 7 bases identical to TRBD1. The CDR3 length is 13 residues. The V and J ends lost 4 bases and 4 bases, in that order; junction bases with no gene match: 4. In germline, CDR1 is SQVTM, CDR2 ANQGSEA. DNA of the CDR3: TGCAGCGTTGGGGACAGTTCGAATCAGCCCCAGCATTTT. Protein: CSVGDSSNQPQHF.

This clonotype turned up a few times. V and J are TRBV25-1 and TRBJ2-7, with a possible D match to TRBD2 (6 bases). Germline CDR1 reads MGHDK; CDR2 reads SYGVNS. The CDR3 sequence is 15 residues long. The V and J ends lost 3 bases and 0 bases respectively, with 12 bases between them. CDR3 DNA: TGTGCCAGCAGTGAGGCGGGAACTCTCTCCTACGAGCAGTACTTC. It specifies CASSEAGTLSYEQYF.

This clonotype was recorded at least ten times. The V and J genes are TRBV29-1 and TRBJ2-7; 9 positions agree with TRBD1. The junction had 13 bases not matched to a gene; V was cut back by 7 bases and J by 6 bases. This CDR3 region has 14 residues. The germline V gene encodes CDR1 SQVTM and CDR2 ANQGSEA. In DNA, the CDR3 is TGCAGCGGCGAACCGGGACAGGGATTTACCGAGCAGTACTTC. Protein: CSGEPGQGFTEQYF.

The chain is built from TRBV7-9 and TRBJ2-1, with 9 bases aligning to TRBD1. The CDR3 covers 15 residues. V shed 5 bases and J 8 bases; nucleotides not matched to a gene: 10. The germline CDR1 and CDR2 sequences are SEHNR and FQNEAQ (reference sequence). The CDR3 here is CASSTLDRGWDEQFF. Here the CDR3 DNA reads TGTGCCAGCAGCACCCTGGACAGGGGTTGGGATGAGCAGTTCTTC. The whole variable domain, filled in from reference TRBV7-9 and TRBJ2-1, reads DTGVSQNPRHKITKRGQNVTFRCDPISEHNRLYWYRQTLGQGPEFLTYFQNEAQLEKSRLLSDRFSAERPKGSFSTLEIQRTEQGDSAMYLCASSTLDRGWDEQFFGPGTRLTVL.

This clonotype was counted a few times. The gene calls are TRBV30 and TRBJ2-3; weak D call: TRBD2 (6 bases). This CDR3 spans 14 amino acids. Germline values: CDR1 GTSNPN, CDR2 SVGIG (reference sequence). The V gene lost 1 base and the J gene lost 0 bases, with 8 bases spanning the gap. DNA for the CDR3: TGTGCCTGGAGTGCGAGCGGGAGCACAGATACGCAGTATTTT. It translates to CAWSASGSTDTQYF.

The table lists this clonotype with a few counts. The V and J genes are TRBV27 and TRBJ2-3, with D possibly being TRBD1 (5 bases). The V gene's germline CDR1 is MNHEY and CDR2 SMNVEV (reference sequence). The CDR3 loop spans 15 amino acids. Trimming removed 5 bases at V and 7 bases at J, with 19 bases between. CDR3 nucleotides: TGTGCCAGCAGTCGAGGTTCAGGGTCGACCTATACGCAGTATTTT. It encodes CASSRGSGSTYTQYF.

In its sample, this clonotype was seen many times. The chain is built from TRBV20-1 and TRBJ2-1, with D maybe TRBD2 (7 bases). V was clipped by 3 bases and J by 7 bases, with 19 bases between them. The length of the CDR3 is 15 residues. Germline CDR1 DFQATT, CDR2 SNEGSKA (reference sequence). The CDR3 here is CSARGGGSEANEQFF. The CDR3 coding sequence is TGCAGTGCTAGGGGGGGCGGGAGCGAAGCGAATGAGCAGTTCTTC.

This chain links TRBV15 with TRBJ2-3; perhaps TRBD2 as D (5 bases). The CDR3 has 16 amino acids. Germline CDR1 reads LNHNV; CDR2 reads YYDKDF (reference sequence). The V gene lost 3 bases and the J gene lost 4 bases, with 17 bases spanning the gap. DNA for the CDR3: TGTGCCACCAGCAGCCTCAGCGGAATTCCCGCAGATACGCAGTATTTT. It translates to CATSSLSGIPADTQYF.

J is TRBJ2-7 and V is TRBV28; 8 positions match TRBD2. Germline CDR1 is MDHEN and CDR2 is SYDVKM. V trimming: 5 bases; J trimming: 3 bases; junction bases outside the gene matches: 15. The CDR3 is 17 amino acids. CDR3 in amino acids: CASSTLRLAGGYYEQYF. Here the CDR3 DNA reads TGTGCCAGCAGTACCTTGCGTCTGGCGGGAGGATACTACGAGCAGTACTTC.

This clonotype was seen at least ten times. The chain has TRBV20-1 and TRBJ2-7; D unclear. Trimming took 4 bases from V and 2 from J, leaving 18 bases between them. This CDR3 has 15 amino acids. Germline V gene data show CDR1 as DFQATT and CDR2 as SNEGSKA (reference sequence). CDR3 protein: CSAIRLSGTPYEQYF. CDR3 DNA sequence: TGCAGTGCTATCCGCTTGTCCGGCACCCCCTACGAGCAGTACTTC.

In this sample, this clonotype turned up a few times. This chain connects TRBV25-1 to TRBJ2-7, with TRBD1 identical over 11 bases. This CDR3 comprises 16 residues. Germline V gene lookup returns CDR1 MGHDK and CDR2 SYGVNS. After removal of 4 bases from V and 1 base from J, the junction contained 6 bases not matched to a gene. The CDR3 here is CASSGTGGWDSYEQYF. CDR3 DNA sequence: TGTGCCAGCAGTGGGACAGGGGGCTGGGATTCCTACGAGCAGTACTTC.

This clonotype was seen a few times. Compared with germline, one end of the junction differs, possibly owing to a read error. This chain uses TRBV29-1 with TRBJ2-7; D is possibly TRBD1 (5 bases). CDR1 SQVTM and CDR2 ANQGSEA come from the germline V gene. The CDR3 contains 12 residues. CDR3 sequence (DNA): TGCAGCGCTGAAAAAACAGGTAACGAGCAGTACTTC. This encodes CSAEKTGNEQYF.

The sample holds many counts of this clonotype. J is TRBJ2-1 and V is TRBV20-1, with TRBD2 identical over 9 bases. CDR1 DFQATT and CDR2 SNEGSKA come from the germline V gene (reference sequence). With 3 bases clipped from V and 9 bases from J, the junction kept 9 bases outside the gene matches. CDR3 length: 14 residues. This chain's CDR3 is CSASPGSGSGEQFF. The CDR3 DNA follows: TGCAGTGCTAGTCCTGGTAGCGGGAGCGGTGAGCAGTTCTTC.

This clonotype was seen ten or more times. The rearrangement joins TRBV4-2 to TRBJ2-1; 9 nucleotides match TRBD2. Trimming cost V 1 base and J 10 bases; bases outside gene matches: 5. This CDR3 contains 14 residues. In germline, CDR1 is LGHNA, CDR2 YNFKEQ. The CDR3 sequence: CASSQAPSGTEQFF. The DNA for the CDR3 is TGTGCCAGCAGCCAAGCACCTAGCGGGACGGAGCAGTTCTTC.

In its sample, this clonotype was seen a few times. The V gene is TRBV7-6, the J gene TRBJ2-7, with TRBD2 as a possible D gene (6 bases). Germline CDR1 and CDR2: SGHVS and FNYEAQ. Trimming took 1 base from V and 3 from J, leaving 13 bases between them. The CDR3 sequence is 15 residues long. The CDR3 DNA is TGTGCCAGCAGCTTAGTTTCCGGGGGTCGCTACGAGCAGTACTTC. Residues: CASSLVSGGRYEQYF.

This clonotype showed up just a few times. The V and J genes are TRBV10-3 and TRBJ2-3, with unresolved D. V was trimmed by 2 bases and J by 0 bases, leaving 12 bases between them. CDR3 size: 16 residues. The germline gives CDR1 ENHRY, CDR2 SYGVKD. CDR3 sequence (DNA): TGTGCCATCAGTGAGACAATTTCGACTAGCACAGATACGCAGTATTTT. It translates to CAISETISTSTDTQYF.